This entry describes one TCR beta chain. The antigen is not known. These data originate in a study of post-analysis software for immune sequencing data. Study-level background: Relapsing-remitting, secondary progressive and progressive-relapsing forms of multiple sclerosis all featured among disease courses. Findings and caveats of the study: Significantly lower normalized Chao1 diversity was seen in multiple sclerosis patients than in controls. In patients, about five TRBV segments were more frequent than in controls, with TRBV5-6, TRBV5-1 and TRBV20-1 among them.

Unique-molecular-identifier-tagged TCR beta cDNA libraries were used. TCRdb independently ran MiXCR on the PCR reads; one entry per CDR3 protein. The sample has 600,000 to 750,000 distinct CDR3 sequences, around 64% seen once. Germline CDR1 reads MNHEY; CDR2 reads SVGAGI. V lost 0 bases to trimming and J lost 7 bases, with 12 bases between them. The CDR3 runs 14 residues. The source is a girl aged 2-10 years with multiple sclerosis. The chain recombines TRBV6-5 with TRBJ1-2; D is unresolved. Sequencing used blood. This CDR3 is CASSYSYRTPGYTF. The CDR3 bases are TGTGCCAGCAGTTACTCGTATAGGACCCCTGGCTACACCTTC.